The clone carrying this T cell receptor beta chain has a count of ten or more. Its matching antigen is unknown. TCRdb re-called the reads with MiXCR, one entry per CDR3 protein. The sample holds fewer than 1,000,000 distinct CDR3 sequences; roughly 31% are singletons and the top ten take around an eighth. This sample is drawn from a study of T cell repertoires in cytomegalovirus infection. This receptor was identified in a human donor in good health (CMV status not recorded). Some clones in this sample may be carry-over from other donors' samples. The material sequenced was cultured CD8+ T cells from PBMCs, taken from culture after CMV antigen stimulation.

For the CDR3, the DNA is TGTGCCAGCAGTTATCTGGGGGGTCAGCCCCAGCATTTT. This codes for CASSYLGGQPQHF. V is TRBV6-6 and J is TRBJ1-5, with D perhaps TRBD1 (5 bases). Trimming cost V 3 bases and J 6 bases, with 9 bases left between them. Germline values: CDR1 MNHNY, CDR2 SVGAGI (reference sequence). The CDR3 spans 13 residues.